The entry below gives a single T cell receptor beta chain sequence along with its context. Trimming left V 0 bases short and J 3 bases short, with 15 bases between. The CDR3 contains 16 residues. Per germline, CDR1 SGHRS and CDR2 YFSETQ. The entry originates in a study of patients and donors after allogeneic stem cell transplantation. TCRdb independently ran MiXCR on the RT-PCR reads; one entry per CDR3 protein. The data contain 9,000 to 15,000 distinct CDR3 sequences, 20% to 25% of them singletons. This chain links TRBV5-1 with TRBJ2-5; D is ambiguous. This receptor was identified in a human donor who was either an allogeneic HSCT recipient or a stem cell or donor lymphocyte infusion donor (not recorded which). It is not recorded whose cells these are; they may come from a transplant donor. The specimen was blood, either unsorted or a sorted T cell fraction (not recorded which). The CDR3 DNA is TGCGCCAGCAGCTTGGGTGTACTTGAGTTCGAAGAGACCCAGTACTTC. It is translated as CASSLGVLEFEETQYF.